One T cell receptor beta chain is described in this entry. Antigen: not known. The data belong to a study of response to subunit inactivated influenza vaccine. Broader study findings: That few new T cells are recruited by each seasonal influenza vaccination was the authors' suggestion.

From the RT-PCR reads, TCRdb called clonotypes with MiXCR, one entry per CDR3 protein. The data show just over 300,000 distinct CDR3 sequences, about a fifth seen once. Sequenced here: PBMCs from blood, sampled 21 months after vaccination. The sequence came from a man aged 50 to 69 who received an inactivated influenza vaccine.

This CDR3 reads CASSPAGGRYGYTF. CDR3 nucleotides: TGTGCCAGCAGCCCTGCAGGGGGTCGCTATGGCTACACCTTC. This rearrangement joins TRBV5-6 to TRBJ1-2, with 7 nucleotides matching TRBD1. Germline V gene data show CDR1 as SGHDT and CDR2 as YYEEEE. This CDR3 has 14 residues. Unmatched junction bases numbered 7, after V lost 4 bases and J lost 4 bases. Combining the CDR3 with reference TRBV5-6 and TRBJ1-2 gives the whole variable domain DAGVTQSPTHLIKTRGQQVTLRCSPKSGHDTVSWYQQALGQGPQFIFQYYEEEERQRGNFPDRFSGHQFPNYSSELNVNALLLGDSALYLCASSPAGGRYGYTFGSGTRLTVV.